This T cell receptor beta chain comes out of a study of blood T cell repertoires in COVID-19. Assay used: immunoSEQ multiplex PCR; TCRdb lists only in-frame clones, some missing. The table shows about 270,000 clones, with 80% to 90% occurring only once. This clone appeared a single time. CDR3 size: 16 residues. Germline loops: CDR1 KGHDR, CDR2 SFDVKD. Trimming cost V 6 bases and J 12 bases; bases outside gene matches: 17. The TCR comes from a woman aged 70-85 years with acute or convalescent COVID-19. The chain links TRBV24-1 to TRBJ2-1; 9 bases line up with TRBD1. Sequenced: peripheral blood. CDR3 nucleotide sequence: TGTGCCACCAGTTATCAGGGACAGGGATCCTTCGGGGGGCAGTTCTTC. Its protein is CATSYQGQGSFGGQFF.